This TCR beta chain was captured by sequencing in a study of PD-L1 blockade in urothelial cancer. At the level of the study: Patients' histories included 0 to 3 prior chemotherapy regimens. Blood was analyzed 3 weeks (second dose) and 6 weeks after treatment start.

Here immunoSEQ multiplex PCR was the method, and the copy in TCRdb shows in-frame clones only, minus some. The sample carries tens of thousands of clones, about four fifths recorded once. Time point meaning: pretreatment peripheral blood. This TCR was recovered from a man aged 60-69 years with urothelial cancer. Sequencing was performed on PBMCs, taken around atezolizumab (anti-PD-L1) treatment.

The DNA of the CDR3 is TGTGCCAGCAGTTCGGGCGGGGATACGCAGTATTTT. Its translation: CASSSGGDTQYF. The chain employs TRBV28 and TRBJ2-3; D is possibly TRBD2 (5 bases). Germline lookup yields CDR1 MDHEN and CDR2 SYDVKM. The CDR3 is 12 amino acids. V dropped 4 bases and J dropped 6 bases, with 8 bases sitting between them.